The rows below give T cell receptor beta chains drawn from one sample of a study of blood T cell repertoires in COVID-19. The repertoire was sequenced with immunoSEQ multiplex PCR; TCRdb's copy has only in-frame clones and lacks some. The table has about 97,000 clones, around 90% seen once; the top ten hold approximately 2%. Sequenced: peripheral blood. The receptors here all came from a man aged 45-65 years with COVID-19, enrolled during active disease. CDR3s include the opening cysteine and the closing phenylalanine or tryptophan. Each record gives: J gene, V gene, D gene, clone size, CDR3 DNA, CDR3 protein. D genes are given only for firm matches. The size entry is marked missing in some rows and otherwise reads once, few, many or a size class.

j_gene: TRBJ1-1; v_gene: TRBV2; d_gene: NA; abundance: once; CDR3nt: TGTGCCAGCAGTGGTTTGGGACAGAACACTGAAGCTTTCTTT; CDR3aa: CASSGLGQNTEAFF
j_gene: TRBJ1-1; v_gene: TRBV19; d_gene: TRBD1; abundance: NA; CDR3nt: TGTGCCAGTAGGTTGGACAGGTCGAAAAACACTGAAGCTTTCTTT; CDR3aa: CASRLDRSKNTEAFF
j_gene: TRBJ1-4; v_gene: TRBV3-1/TRBV3-2; d_gene: NA; abundance: NA; CDR3nt: TGTGCCAGCAGCGTACAGGGAACGGGTAATGAAAAACTGTTTTTT; CDR3aa: CASSVQGTGNEKLFF
j_gene: TRBJ1-3; v_gene: TRBV7-9; d_gene: NA; abundance: NA; CDR3nt: TGTGCCAGCAGCTGGGATTACAGGGTTAATTACGGAAACACCATATATTTT; CDR3aa: CASSWDYRVNYGNTIYF
j_gene: TRBJ1-6; v_gene: TRBV9; d_gene: NA; abundance: NA; CDR3nt: TGTGCCAGCAGCGTACAGGGTCCAGGCTCACCCCTCCACTTT; CDR3aa: CASSVQGPGSPLHF
j_gene: TRBJ1-5; v_gene: TRBV27; d_gene: TRBD1; abundance: NA; CDR3nt: TGTGCCAGCAGTTTATCGGGCACAGGGGGCAATCAGCCCCAGCATTTT; CDR3aa: CASSLSGTGGNQPQHF
j_gene: TRBJ1-6; v_gene: TRBV3-1/TRBV3-2; d_gene: NA; abundance: NA; CDR3nt: TGTGCCAGCAGCCCAGGACAGAGCTCCTATAATTCACCCCTCCACTTT; CDR3aa: CASSPGQSSYNSPLHF
j_gene: TRBJ1-1; v_gene: TRBV7-8; d_gene: NA; abundance: NA; CDR3nt: TGTGCCAGCAGCCATCCCGGGACTCAGTCCCTCGAACCTTTCTTT; CDR3aa: CASSHPGTQSLEPFF
j_gene: TRBJ2-1; v_gene: TRBV29-1; d_gene: TRBD1; abundance: NA; CDR3nt: TGCAGCGTTGAAACCGGGACAGGGAACAATGAGCAGTTCTTC; CDR3aa: CSVETGTGNNEQFF
j_gene: TRBJ2-3; v_gene: TRBV27; d_gene: NA; abundance: NA; CDR3nt: TGTGCCAGCAGCTCCCGGACAGCTAGCACAGATACGCAGTATTTT; CDR3aa: CASSSRTASTDTQYF
j_gene: TRBJ2-7; v_gene: TRBV4-1; d_gene: TRBD2; abundance: NA; CDR3nt: TGCGCCAGCAGCCAAGTGATGGTAGCGGGGAACCTCCCCTACGAGCAGTACTTC; CDR3aa: CASSQVMVAGNLPYEQYF
j_gene: TRBJ1-6; v_gene: TRBV7-9; d_gene: TRBD1; abundance: NA; CDR3nt: TGTGCCAGCAGTTTGGGACAGGGTGATTCACCCCTCCACTTT; CDR3aa: CASSLGQGDSPLHF
j_gene: TRBJ1-5; v_gene: TRBV23-1; d_gene: NA; abundance: once; CDR3nt: TGCGCCAGTCTCGGACAGCCTTATAGCAATCAGCCCCAGCATTTT; CDR3aa: CASLGQPYSNQPQHF
j_gene: TRBJ1-1; v_gene: TRBV5-1; d_gene: NA; abundance: NA; CDR3nt: TGCGCCAGCAGCTTCCAGGGAATAGACACTGAAGCTTTCTTT; CDR3aa: CASSFQGIDTEAFF
j_gene: TRBJ1-3; v_gene: TRBV10-3; d_gene: NA; abundance: NA; CDR3nt: TGTGCCACCGGGGGTTCAAGCTCTGGAAACACCATATATTTT; CDR3aa: CATGGSSSGNTIYF
j_gene: TRBJ1-2; v_gene: TRBV19; d_gene: NA; abundance: NA; CDR3nt: TGTGCCAGCCACCGCCGGGGCGCGGGGTCTCCACTCTATGGCTACACCTTC; CDR3aa: CASHRRGAGSPLYGYTF
j_gene: TRBJ1-5; v_gene: TRBV18; d_gene: NA; abundance: NA; CDR3nt: TGTGCCAGCTCACCAAGTGATTCAACAGGGAACAATCAGCCCCAGCATTTT; CDR3aa: CASSPSDSTGNNQPQHF
j_gene: TRBJ1-2; v_gene: TRBV9; d_gene: NA; abundance: NA; CDR3nt: TGTGCCAGCAGCGTAGGGGAGGGATCCATCTATGGCTACACCTTC; CDR3aa: CASSVGEGSIYGYTF
j_gene: TRBJ1-2; v_gene: TRBV7-3; d_gene: TRBD1; abundance: NA; CDR3nt: TGTGCCAGCAGCTTAACGTCCGGGACAGGGGAAGGCTACACCTTC; CDR3aa: CASSLTSGTGEGYTF
j_gene: TRBJ1-2; v_gene: TRBV6-6; d_gene: NA; abundance: NA; CDR3nt: TGTGCCAGCAGTTCTAAGGACGGAGGGCATGGCTACACCTTC; CDR3aa: CASSSKDGGHGYTF
j_gene: TRBJ1-2; v_gene: TRBV7-9; d_gene: NA; abundance: NA; CDR3nt: TGTGCCAGCGACAAGTATGGCTACACCTTC; CDR3aa: CASDKYGYTF
j_gene: TRBJ1-4; v_gene: TRBV5-5; d_gene: TRBD1; abundance: NA; CDR3nt: TGTGCCAGCAGCCAGGACAGGGACAGTGAAAAACTGTTTTTT; CDR3aa: CASSQDRDSEKLFF
j_gene: TRBJ1-2; v_gene: TRBV7-2; d_gene: NA; abundance: NA; CDR3nt: TGTGCCAGCAGCTTAGCGACAGAGAGATATTATGGCTACACCTTC; CDR3aa: CASSLATERYYGYTF
j_gene: TRBJ1-5; v_gene: TRBV30; d_gene: NA; abundance: NA; CDR3nt: TGTGCCTGGAGTTCAAGGGGAAGCAATCAGCCCCAGCATTTT; CDR3aa: CAWSSRGSNQPQHF
j_gene: TRBJ1-4; v_gene: TRBV10-3; d_gene: TRBD1; abundance: NA; CDR3nt: TGTGCCATCAGTAACCGGGACAGGGCTGGTGAAAAACTGTTTTTT; CDR3aa: CAISNRDRAGEKLFF
j_gene: TRBJ1-5; v_gene: TRBV4-2; d_gene: NA; abundance: few; CDR3nt: TGTGCCAGCAGCCAAGAAAGGGGCGGAAATCAGCCCCAGCATTTT; CDR3aa: CASSQERGGNQPQHF
j_gene: TRBJ1-5; v_gene: TRBV9; d_gene: NA; abundance: NA; CDR3nt: TGTGCCAGCAGTCGCTCCGGGGGTGGCAATCAGCCCCAGCATTTT; CDR3aa: CASSRSGGGNQPQHF
j_gene: TRBJ2-5; v_gene: TRBV19; d_gene: NA; abundance: NA; CDR3nt: TGTGCCAGTAGTACCGCAGGAGAGACCCAGTACTTC; CDR3aa: CASSTAGETQYF
j_gene: TRBJ1-3; v_gene: TRBV3-1/TRBV3-2; d_gene: NA; abundance: NA; CDR3nt: TGTGCCAGCAGCCATACCGGGACAACCTCTGGAAACACCATATATTTT; CDR3aa: CASSHTGTTSGNTIYF
j_gene: TRBJ2-7; v_gene: TRBV5-1; d_gene: TRBD1; abundance: NA; CDR3nt: TGCGCCAGCAGCTTGGGACAGGGGTTCGAGGGGTACTTC; CDR3aa: CASSLGQGFEGYF
j_gene: TRBJ1-4; v_gene: TRBV2; d_gene: NA; abundance: NA; CDR3nt: TGTGCCAGCAGTCTGAATGAAAAACTGTTTTTT; CDR3aa: CASSLNEKLFF
j_gene: TRBJ1-5; v_gene: TRBV2; d_gene: NA; abundance: NA; CDR3nt: TGTGCCAGCAGTAAACGGGGGGCGGGTGGCAATCAGCCCCAGCATTTT; CDR3aa: CASSKRGAGGNQPQHF
j_gene: TRBJ2-7; v_gene: TRBV6-5; d_gene: NA; abundance: NA; CDR3nt: TGTGCCAGCAGTTACGGTCCCACAGGCTACGAGCAGTACTTC; CDR3aa: CASSYGPTGYEQYF
j_gene: TRBJ2-2; v_gene: TRBV28; d_gene: TRBD2; abundance: NA; CDR3nt: TGTGCCAGCATGCGGAGTAGCGGGGGTGGGGAGCTGTTTTTT; CDR3aa: CASMRSSGGGELFF
j_gene: TRBJ1-4; v_gene: TRBV6-5; d_gene: NA; abundance: NA; CDR3nt: TGTGCCAGCCGGGAGCACCGACCTAATGAAAAACTGTTTTTT; CDR3aa: CASREHRPNEKLFF
j_gene: TRBJ2-1; v_gene: TRBV6-4; d_gene: TRBD2; abundance: NA; CDR3nt: TGTGCCAGCAGTGACCGCGGCGAAGCGGGGCCCTACAATGAGCAGTTCTTC; CDR3aa: CASSDRGEAGPYNEQFF
j_gene: TRBJ2-1; v_gene: TRBV28; d_gene: NA; abundance: NA; CDR3nt: TGTGCCAGCAATCCGACCCCACCCGCGAGGGAGCAGTTCTTC; CDR3aa: CASNPTPPAREQFF
j_gene: TRBJ2-4; v_gene: TRBV5-1; d_gene: TRBD2; abundance: NA; CDR3nt: TGCGCCAGCAGCTGGGGACTAGCGGGCCTAGCCAAAAACATTCAGTACTTC; CDR3aa: CASSWGLAGLAKNIQYF
j_gene: TRBJ2-5; v_gene: TRBV5-1; d_gene: NA; abundance: NA; CDR3nt: TGCGCCAGCAGCCGTACAGGGACACCCAAAGGGACCCAGTACTTC; CDR3aa: CASSRTGTPKGTQYF
j_gene: TRBJ2-3; v_gene: TRBV7-6; d_gene: NA; abundance: NA; CDR3nt: TGTGCCAGCAGCTTAGTCGGGGGTAGCACAGATACGCAGTATTTT; CDR3aa: CASSLVGGSTDTQYF
j_gene: TRBJ2-3; v_gene: TRBV29-1; d_gene: NA; abundance: NA; CDR3nt: TGCAGCGTTGAACCCAACCCCACGAGGGCAGATACGCAGTATTTT; CDR3aa: CSVEPNPTRADTQYF
j_gene: TRBJ1-2; v_gene: TRBV9; d_gene: NA; abundance: NA; CDR3nt: TGTGCCAGCAGCCCAGGAAACTATGGCTACACCTTC; CDR3aa: CASSPGNYGYTF
j_gene: TRBJ2-1; v_gene: TRBV27; d_gene: TRBD2; abundance: NA; CDR3nt: TGTGCCAGCAGTTTATGGGTGGAACGGGGGGGGATTAATGAGCAGTTCTTC; CDR3aa: CASSLWVERGGINEQFF
j_gene: TRBJ1-1; v_gene: TRBV19; d_gene: NA; abundance: NA; CDR3nt: TGTGCCAGTAAGATGAGCCCTACAGAGAACACTGAAGCTTTCTTT; CDR3aa: CASKMSPTENTEAFF
j_gene: TRBJ2-1; v_gene: TRBV11-1; d_gene: TRBD1; abundance: NA; CDR3nt: TGTGCCAGCAGCTTAGCCCGGACAGGTGTAGGGAATGAGCAGTTCTTC; CDR3aa: CASSLARTGVGNEQFF
j_gene: TRBJ1-2; v_gene: TRBV19; d_gene: NA; abundance: few; CDR3nt: TGTGCCAGTCGGCAGGGGTGGTACTATGGCTACACCTTC; CDR3aa: CASRQGWYYGYTF
j_gene: TRBJ1-2; v_gene: TRBV7-9; d_gene: NA; abundance: NA; CDR3nt: TGTGCCAGCAGCTTATCGCGTGGCTACACCTTC; CDR3aa: CASSLSRGYTF
j_gene: TRBJ1-4; v_gene: TRBV27; d_gene: NA; abundance: NA; CDR3nt: TGTGCCAGCAGTTTCGCAGGGCGGGAAAAACTGTTTTTT; CDR3aa: CASSFAGREKLFF
j_gene: TRBJ2-5; v_gene: TRBV6-6; d_gene: NA; abundance: NA; CDR3nt: TGTGCCAGCAGTATTAGACACATCCCACAAGAGACCCAGTACTTC; CDR3aa: CASSIRHIPQETQYF
j_gene: TRBJ1-4; v_gene: TRBV6-5; d_gene: TRBD1; abundance: NA; CDR3nt: TGTGCCAGCAGCCGAGTGGGACAGAGGAATGAAAAACTGTTTTTT; CDR3aa: CASSRVGQRNEKLFF
j_gene: TRBJ1-2; v_gene: TRBV5-4; d_gene: NA; abundance: NA; CDR3nt: TGTGCCAGCAGCTTGGGCGTGGAGGGCTACACCTTC; CDR3aa: CASSLGVEGYTF
j_gene: TRBJ2-3; v_gene: TRBV5-6; d_gene: NA; abundance: NA; CDR3nt: TGTGCCAGCAGCTTGAAGGGGCAGGTTACGCAGTATTTT; CDR3aa: CASSLKGQVTQYF
j_gene: TRBJ1-1; v_gene: TRBV10-3; d_gene: NA; abundance: NA; CDR3nt: TGTGCCATCAGTGTCGGGTCGGGGGGCCGGTTCACTGAAGCTTTCTTT; CDR3aa: CAISVGSGGRFTEAFF
j_gene: TRBJ1-5; v_gene: TRBV4-1; d_gene: NA; abundance: NA; CDR3nt: TGCGCCAGCAGCCAAGGCGTGCTGGGGCGTAAGCCCCAGCATTTT; CDR3aa: CASSQGVLGRKPQHF
j_gene: TRBJ1-3; v_gene: TRBV13; d_gene: NA; abundance: NA; CDR3nt: TGTGCCAGCAGCTTATTGTCAGGGAGGGCTGGAAACACCATATATTTT; CDR3aa: CASSLLSGRAGNTIYF
j_gene: TRBJ1-1; v_gene: TRBV15; d_gene: NA; abundance: medium-sized; CDR3nt: TGTGCCACGGGGGGAGAGAACACTGAAGCTTTCTTT; CDR3aa: CATGGENTEAFF
j_gene: TRBJ2-2; v_gene: TRBV7-3; d_gene: TRBD1; abundance: NA; CDR3nt: TGTGCCAGCAGTCGAGGACAGGGAAGAACCGGGGAGCTGTTTTTT; CDR3aa: CASSRGQGRTGELFF
j_gene: TRBJ1-6; v_gene: TRBV5-1; d_gene: TRBD1; abundance: few; CDR3nt: TGCGCCAGCAGTGGGGGAGCGACAGGGGGTTCACCCCTCCACTTT; CDR3aa: CASSGGATGGSPLHF
j_gene: TRBJ2-7; v_gene: TRBV10-3; d_gene: TRBD2; abundance: NA; CDR3nt: TGTGCCATCAGTGATTCCGGGCGGGGGGCCTACGAGCAGTACTTC; CDR3aa: CAISDSGRGAYEQYF
j_gene: TRBJ2-2; v_gene: TRBV11-3; d_gene: TRBD1; abundance: NA; CDR3nt: TGTGCCAGCAGCTTAAGGGGGCCGGGCGGGGAGCTGTTTTTT; CDR3aa: CASSLRGPGGELFF